These 9 T cell receptor beta chains were all obtained from the same sample, sequenced in a study of blood T cell repertoires in COVID-19. The table came from immunoSEQ multiplex PCR; TCRdb's copy has only in-frame clones and leaves some out. The sample contains roughly 280,000 clones, around 83% of which appear only once. The sample consisted of peripheral blood. These receptors were obtained from a man aged 18 to 30 with active or convalescent COVID-19.

This clone occurred once. The gene calls are TRBV7-9 and TRBJ1-1, with 7 bases aligning to TRBD1. Germline trimming cut 4 bases from V and 0 bases from J; bases unmatched to any gene: 11. This CDR3 spans 17 amino acids. Germline-derived CDR1 and CDR2 are SEHNR and FQNEAQ (reference sequence). The DNA for the CDR3 is TGTGCCAGCAGCTCGCCCGGGGACAGCACGATGAACACTGAAGCTTTCTTT. This sequence encodes CASSSPGDSTMNTEAFF.

The gene calls are TRBV29-1 and TRBJ2-1, with TRBD2 identical over 16 bases. Germline lookup yields CDR1 SQVTM and CDR2 ANQGSEA. V lost 7 bases to trimming and J lost 15 bases; unmatched junction nucleotides: 12. This CDR3 has 14 residues. CDR3 sequence (DNA): TGCAGCGGAGAGGTTGGGACTAGCGGGGGGGCTGGGTTCTTC. Translated, it gives CSGEVGTSGGAGFF.

In regard to this clone: Within the sample, other DNA sequences also encode this same CDR3. The chain links TRBV12-3 or TRBV12-4 to TRBJ1-5; D remains unclear. The CDR3 has 13 residues. V was shortened by 3 bases and J by 5 bases, with 8 bases between the two germline ends. The CDR3 loop reads CASSFLRDQPQHF. The DNA of the CDR3 is TGTGCCAGCAGTTTTCTCCGAGATCAGCCCCAGCATTTT.

The chain links TRBV21-1 to TRBJ1-5; TRBD1, the D gene given by the table, was not confirmed from the DNA. TRBV21-1 is termed a pseudogene. CDR3 length: 16 amino acids. The CDR3 loop reads CASTPNRQYSNQPQHF. CDR3 DNA: TGTGCCAGCACCCCGAACAGACAGTATAGCAATCAGCCCCAGCATTTT.

This clone appeared a single time. The genes are TRBV6-5 and TRBJ2-7; a weak D match, TRBD2 (6 bases). V was trimmed by 5 bases and J by 3 bases, leaving 14 bases between them. The germline V gene has CDR1 MNHEY and CDR2 SVGAGI. The CDR3 spans 14 residues. The CDR3: CASSPGLSHYEQYF. The CDR3 region has the DNA TGTGCCAGCAGTCCGGGACTCAGCCACTACGAGCAGTACTTC.

The V and J genes are TRBV12-3 or TRBV12-4 and TRBJ2-7; 7 positions match TRBD1. This CDR3 is 11 amino acids long. The junction had 3 bases not matched to a gene; V was cut back by 8 bases and J by 5 bases. Here the CDR3 reads CASRQGNEQYF. As DNA, the CDR3 is TGTGCCAGCCGACAGGGAAACGAGCAGTACTTC.

V gene TRBV3-1 (or the pseudogene TRBV3-2) combines with J gene TRBJ2-5; 7 bases are a match to TRBD2. CDR3 length equals 14 residues. Germline values: CDR1 LGHDT, CDR2 YNNKEL (reference sequence). V shed 4 bases, J shed 4 bases, and the junction held 6 bases outside the gene matches. The CDR3 region is CASSPLAVRETQYF. As DNA, the CDR3 is TGTGCCAGCAGCCCCCTAGCGGTTAGAGAGACCCAGTACTTC.

The rearrangement links TRBV27 to TRBJ1-6; D is possibly TRBD1 (5 bases). Between the trimmed V and J ends, which lost 3 bases and 7 bases, there was a span of 10 bases. Germline CDR1 MNHEY, CDR2 SMNVEV (reference sequence). The CDR3 length is 14 residues. CDR3 region: CASSLRGGNSPLHF. CDR3 in DNA: TGTGCCAGCAGTTTGCGCGGGGGGAATTCACCCCTCCACTTT.

The chain combines TRBV19 with TRBJ1-2; D possibly corresponds to TRBD1 (6 bases). Germline V lookup: CDR1 LNHDA, CDR2 SQIVND (reference sequence). CDR3 length: 17 residues. V was clipped by 3 bases and J by 0 bases, with 17 bases between them. In nucleotides, the CDR3 is TGTGCCAGTAGTATTAGACGGCCGGACAGTCCTAACTATGGCTACACCTTC. Translation gives CASSIRRPDSPNYGYTF.